Many counts were recorded for the clone carrying this T cell receptor (beta chain). These data are taken from a study of chronic HIV infection and antiretroviral therapy. MiXCR, applied by TCRdb to the 5' RACE reads, yields one record per CDR3 protein. The top ten hold about 2.5% of the sample, which has around 30,000 distinct CDR3 sequences, 7.5% to 10% seen once. The CDR3 sequence is 14 residues long. The germline V gene encodes CDR1 MGHRA and CDR2 YSYEKL. V lost 1 base, J lost 3 bases, and 9 bases lay in between. The chain has TRBV4-1 and TRBJ2-5; D perhaps matches TRBD1 (5 bases). Sequencing used peripheral blood. The receptor's source is an adult who had HIV and had not received antiretroviral therapy, or was an uninfected healthy control (not recorded which). CDR3 in amino acids: CASSQADREETQYF. CDR3 coding DNA: TGCGCCAGCAGCCAAGCCGACAGAGAAGAGACCCAGTACTTC.